These T cell receptor beta chains were read from a single sample in a study of blood T cell repertoires in COVID-19. Profiled with immunoSEQ multiplex PCR; TCRdb holds only in-frame clones, not every one. In the table there are 450,000 to 500,000 clones, approximately 86% of which are singletons. Sequencing was done on a sample of PBMCs or T cells enriched from blood (not recorded which). Every receptor here comes from a woman aged 60 to 75 who had recovered from COVID-19. Each CDR3 is given with its conserved first and last residue. D genes are given only for firm matches. Only part of the rows carry a size: once, few, many, or a class if the clone is expanded.

abundance	d_gene	j_gene	v_gene	CDR3aa	CDR3nt
once	TRBD2	TRBJ2-3	TRBV9	CASSASGGTPDTQYF	TGTGCCAGCAGCGCTAGCGGGGGGACCCCAGATACGCAGTATTTT
-	TRBD2	TRBJ2-7	TRBV2	CASRRGTSGGTYEQYF	TGTGCCAGCAGACGGGGGACTAGCGGGGGCACCTACGAGCAGTACTTC
once	-	TRBJ1-5	TRBV18	CASSRRTDSNQPQHF	TGTGCCAGCTCCCGCCGGACAGATAGCAATCAGCCCCAGCATTTT
-	-	TRBJ1-3	TRBV9	CASSVGASLSGNTIYF	TGTGCCAGCAGCGTAGGGGCGTCTCTCTCTGGAAACACCATATATTTT
-	TRBD1	TRBJ1-5	TRBV5-6	CASSFYDRANQPQHF	TGTGCCAGCAGCTTCTATGACAGGGCGAATCAGCCCCAGCATTTT
-	-	TRBJ1-1	TRBV5-1	CASRLQGSEAFF	TGCGCCAGCAGACTCCAGGGCTCTGAAGCTTTCTTT
-	-	TRBJ1-2	TRBV6-5	CASSYGLNYGYTF	TGTGCCAGCAGTTACGGCCTTAACTATGGCTACACCTTC
-	TRBD1	TRBJ1-5	TRBV2	CASRQGQGGDQPQHF	TGTGCCAGCAGACAGGGACAGGGCGGTGATCAGCCCCAGCATTTT
-	TRBD2	TRBJ2-3	TRBV30	CAWSVRDPAGISDTQYF	TGTGCCTGGAGTGTACGGGACCCAGCGGGGATTTCAGATACGCAGTATTTT
-	-	TRBJ2-2	TRBV11-2	CASNKRGAANTGELFF	TGTGCCAGCAACAAAAGGGGCGCTGCGAACACCGGGGAGCTGTTTTTT
-	-	TRBJ2-3	TRBV5-8	CASSLGSPTDTQYF	TGTGCCAGCAGCTTGGGGAGCCCCACAGATACGCAGTATTTT
few	-	TRBJ1-5	TRBV2	CASSALQATSNQPQHF	TGTGCCAGCAGCGCATTACAGGCGACTAGCAATCAGCCCCAGCATTTT
-	-	TRBJ1-5	TRBV19	CASSVTGGRNQPQHF	TGTGCCAGTAGTGTTACAGGTGGGAGGAATCAGCCCCAGCATTTT
-	-	TRBJ1-5	TRBV19	CASSKQGGGQPQHF	TGTGCCAGTAGTAAGCAGGGAGGGGGTCAGCCCCAGCATTTT
-	-	TRBJ2-6	TRBV11-2	CASSLFGTGANVLTF	TGTGCCAGCAGCTTATTCGGGACTGGGGCCAACGTCCTGACTTTC
-	TRBD1	TRBJ1-1	TRBV29-1	CSAGQGYTEAFF	TGCAGCGCAGGACAGGGGTACACTGAAGCTTTCTTT
once	-	TRBJ2-1	TRBV5-1	CASRLTGTSYNEQFF	TGCGCCAGCAGACTAACAGGAACTTCCTACAATGAGCAGTTCTTC
-	-	TRBJ2-1	TRBV19	CASTEGDSYNEQFF	TGTGCCAGTACCGAAGGGGACTCCTACAATGAGCAGTTCTTC
-	TRBD1	TRBJ1-4	TRBV18	CASSPSRTGDNEKLFF	TGTGCCAGCTCACCATCGAGAACAGGGGATAATGAAAAACTGTTTTTT
-	-	TRBJ1-1	TRBV7-2	CASRSQQVMNTEAFF	TGTGCCAGCAGATCGCAACAGGTTATGAACACTGAAGCTTTCTTT
-	TRBD1	TRBJ2-5	TRBV7-8	CASSGQDRGRLETQYF	TGTGCCAGCAGCGGACAGGACAGGGGGCGTTTGGAGACCCAGTACTTC
-	TRBD2	TRBJ2-2	TRBV3-1/TRBV3-2	CASTIAGTNTGELFF	TGTGCCAGCACCATAGCGGGGACGAACACCGGGGAGCTGTTTTTT
-	-	TRBJ2-7	TRBV29-1	CSVELGHLSYEQYF	TGCAGCGTTGAACTAGGACACCTCAGCTACGAGCAGTACTTC
-	TRBD1	TRBJ1-6	TRBV28	CASSSPGQGLSYNSPLHF	TGTGCCAGCAGTTCACCGGGACAGGGGCTTTCCTATAATTCACCCCTCCACTTT
-	TRBD1	TRBJ1-2	TRBV19	CASSTIGQGEYGYTF	TGTGCCAGTAGTACCATAGGACAGGGTGAATATGGCTACACCTTC
-	-	TRBJ2-2	TRBV6-5	CATYRTVPGELFF	TGTGCCACCTACCGGACAGTTCCCGGGGAGCTGTTTTTT
-	-	TRBJ2-3	TRBV4-2	CASSQDRGRPDTQYF	TGTGCCAGCAGCCAAGATAGGGGCAGGCCAGATACGCAGTATTTT
-	TRBD1	TRBJ1-2	TRBV2	CASSETGHGYTF	TGTGCCAGCAGTGAGACAGGGCATGGCTACACCTTC
-	TRBD1	TRBJ1-4	TRBV28	CASSSRDRGKEKLFF	TGTGCCAGCAGTTCTCGGGACAGGGGAAAGGAAAAACTGTTTTTT
-	-	TRBJ1-1	TRBV7-2	CASRYRAEDTEAFF	TGTGCCAGCCGTTACAGGGCGGAAGACACTGAAGCTTTCTTT
few	TRBD2	TRBJ2-1	TRBV4-2	CASSFSNPSGGNEQFF	TGTGCCAGCAGCTTCTCTAACCCTAGCGGGGGGAATGAGCAGTTCTTC
-	TRBD1	TRBJ1-4	TRBV24-1	CATPDRRAEKLFF	TGTGCCACCCCGGACAGGCGGGCGGAAAAACTGTTTTTT
-	-	TRBJ2-1	TRBV12-5	CASGLVQDWVLVQFF	TGTGCTAGTGGTTTGGTTCAGGACTGGGTTTTGGTGCAGTTCTTC
once	-	TRBJ1-1	TRBV10-3	CAISESGFGTEAFF	TGTGCCATCAGTGAATCAGGGTTCGGCACTGAAGCTTTCTTT
-	TRBD1	TRBJ1-2	TRBV2	CASGGDRGGYTF	TGTGCCAGCGGCGGGGACAGGGGAGGCTACACCTTC
-	TRBD1	TRBJ2-1	TRBV5-1	CASSPGQGSSYNEQFF	TGCGCCAGCAGCCCTGGACAGGGGAGCTCCTACAATGAGCAGTTCTTC
-	-	TRBJ1-5	TRBV24-1	CATSAGDSNQPQHF	TGTGCCACCAGTGCAGGGGATAGCAATCAGCCCCAGCATTTT
-	TRBD1	TRBJ2-3	TRBV30	CAWSQWTGGGNTQYF	TGTGCCTGGAGTCAGTGGACAGGGGGCGGGAATACGCAGTATTTT
-	TRBD1	TRBJ2-1	TRBV6-1	CASSEGQGQGVGEQFF	TGTGCCAGCAGTGAGGGGCAAGGCCAGGGGGTGGGAGAGCAGTTCTTC
-	TRBD1	TRBJ1-6	TRBV10-3	CAISTGGVAPLHF	TGTGCCATCAGCACAGGGGGAGTAGCACCCCTCCACTTT
-	-	TRBJ1-1	TRBV11-3	CASSFSGLVNTEAFF	TGTGCCAGCAGTTTTAGTGGACTGGTGAACACTGAAGCTTTCTTT
-	TRBD1	TRBJ1-2	TRBV4-1	CASSQVRGQGGGYTF	TGCGCCAGCAGCCAAGTTCGGGGGCAGGGGGGCGGCTACACCTTC
-	-	TRBJ1-2	TRBV2	CASRSGVGGYTF	TGTGCCAGCAGATCGGGAGTAGGGGGCTACACCTTC
once	-	TRBJ1-1	TRBV20-1	CSAGQSPEAFF	TGCAGTGCTGGACAGTCCCCTGAAGCTTTCTTT
-	TRBD2	TRBJ2-1	TRBV3-1/TRBV3-2	CASSQGSGGHTNEQFF	TGTGCCAGCAGCCAAGGGAGCGGGGGGCACACTAATGAGCAGTTCTTC
-	-	TRBJ2-5	TRBV24-1	CATSVGGLETQYF	TGTGCCACCAGTGTTGGGGGCTTGGAGACCCAGTACTTC
-	TRBD1	TRBJ2-5	TRBV7-2	CASSLVGTGGKKTQYF	TGTGCCAGCAGCTTAGTCGGGACAGGGGGCAAGAAGACCCAGTACTTC
-	TRBD1	TRBJ2-7	TRBV25-1	CASSGLTGGALPEQYF	TGTGCCAGCAGTGGTTTGACAGGGGGCGCGCTCCCCGAGCAGTACTTC
-	TRBD1	TRBJ2-6	TRBV6-5	CASRTGGSGANVLTF	TGTGCCAGCAGGACAGGGGGCTCTGGGGCCAACGTCCTGACTTTC
-	-	TRBJ2-7	TRBV24-1	CATSETGSSYEQYF	TGTGCCACCAGTGAAACAGGGTCCTCCTACGAGCAGTACTTC
-	-	TRBJ2-2	TRBV7-7	CASSSYRVRETGELFF	TGTGCTAGCAGCTCCTACAGGGTCCGCGAAACCGGGGAGCTGTTTTTT